This TCR beta chain appears in the sequencing data of a study of control samples from healthy donors and cancer patients. Generated by immunoSEQ multiplex PCR, the TCRdb table keeps only in-frame clones and is missing some. This sample carries 90,000 to 110,000 clones, 80% to 90% of them seen once, and the ten largest clones take roughly a sixth. The CDR3 contains 16 residues. The V gene's germline CDR1 is MNHEY and CDR2 SMNVEV (reference sequence). Trimming cost V 10 bases and J 0 bases; bases outside gene matches: 12. This TCR was sampled from a woman aged 45-65 years in good health. The sequenced sample was blood. V gene TRBV27 combines with J gene TRBJ2-3, with 8 bases that match TRBD2. In DNA form, the CDR3 reads TGTGCCACCCACGTAGGCAGCGGGAGAAGCACAGATACGCAGTATTTT. Amino acids: CATHVGSGRSTDTQYF.